The 31 T cell receptor beta chains reported below all come from one sample, sequenced in a study of T cell repertoires in cytomegalovirus infection. Their antigens remain unidentified. TCRdb re-derived calls from the reads in MiXCR, one entry per CDR3 protein. Among 400,000 to 600,000 distinct CDR3 sequences listed, about 42% were seen once. This material consisted of cultured PBMCs, taken from culture after CMV antigen stimulation. The origin of the receptors is a human donor in good health (CMV status not recorded). Some clones in this sample may be carry-over from other donors' samples.

In its sample, this clonotype was seen once. The V gene is TRBV7-9, the J gene TRBJ2-7; D is possibly TRBD2 (5 bases). Trimming removed 5 bases at V and 0 bases at J, with 14 bases between. CDR3 length equals 15 residues. Germline V gene sequence: CDR1 SEHNR, CDR2 FQNEAQ (reference sequence). The CDR3 sequence: CASSTLRGSSYEQYF. CDR3 sequence (DNA): TGTGCCAGCAGCACGTTACGGGGAAGCTCCTACGAGCAGTACTTC.

This chain connects TRBV11-3 to TRBJ1-1, with 10 bases identical to TRBD1. The CDR3 extends over 14 amino acids. CDR1 is SGHNT and CDR2 is YENEEA in the germline V gene. V lost 6 bases and J lost 4; bases outside the gene matches: 5. The CDR3 bases are TGTGCCAGCAGTGACAGGGGGCGGCCCACTGAAGCTTTCTTT. It specifies CASSDRGRPTEAFF.

The chain employs TRBV2 and TRBJ1-5; no clear D gene. Between the trimmed V and J ends, which lost 7 bases and 3 bases, there was a span of 13 bases. The germline gives CDR1 SNHLY, CDR2 FYNNEI. The CDR3 is made up of 14 amino acids. Written as DNA, the CDR3 is TGTGCCAGCAAGGTGGAGGAGTTCAATCAGCCCCAGCATTTT. It yields the protein CASKVEEFNQPQHF.

The rearrangement links TRBV5-5 to TRBJ1-2, with D possibly being TRBD1 (5 bases). The CDR3 length is 16 residues. V lost 4 bases and J 8 bases, leaving 24 bases between the germline ends. The V gene's germline CDR1 is SGHKS and CDR2 YYEKEE (reference sequence). The CDR3 DNA reads as TGTGCCAGCAGCCCCTGGGACGGCCGGATTTCCGTGGGCTACACCTTC. Protein: CASSPWDGRISVGYTF.

The chain combines TRBV12-3 or TRBV12-4 with TRBJ2-7; D is unresolved. The length of the CDR3 is 14 residues. Trimming left V 4 bases short and J 4 bases short, with 14 bases between. Written as DNA, the CDR3 is TGTGCCAGCAGTTCTTCCCGAAGTGGGTACGAGCAGTACTTC. This codes for CASSSSRSGYEQYF.

The table lists this clonotype with a few counts. V usage is TRBV4-1 and J usage is TRBJ2-1, with TRBD2 matching 10 bases. Germline trimming cut 1 base from V and 5 bases from J; bases unmatched to any gene: 11. This CDR3 contains 18 residues. From germline, CDR1 is MGHRA and CDR2 YSYEKL. For the CDR3, the DNA is TGCGCCAGCAGCCAAGTTCTGAGCGGGAGGGCCGCCGACAATGAGCAGTTCTTC. This codes for CASSQVLSGRAADNEQFF.

This chain joins TRBV6-6 and TRBJ2-2, with D maybe TRBD1 (6 bases). Germline CDR1 is MNHNY and CDR2 is SVGAGI (reference sequence). V was cut by 7 bases and J by 5 bases, with 11 bases left in between. The CDR3 loop spans 13 amino acids. This CDR3 is CASTPGVTGELFF. The DNA of the CDR3 is TGTGCCAGCACCCCAGGGGTGACCGGGGAGCTGTTTTTT.

The chain links TRBV7-2 to TRBJ2-1; D remains unclear. Between the trimmed V and J ends, which lost 5 bases and 9 bases, there was a span of 14 bases. CDR3 length: 13 amino acids. Per germline, CDR1 SGHTA and CDR2 FQGNSA. The CDR3 reads CASSPLPLREQFF. The CDR3 DNA follows: TGTGCCAGCAGCCCCCTCCCCCTACGTGAGCAGTTCTTC.

This rearrangement joins TRBV10-3 to TRBJ2-5; 8 bases match TRBD1. The CDR3 is made up of 13 amino acids. Germline loops: CDR1 ENHRY, CDR2 SYGVKD. V lost 5 bases, J lost 5 bases, and 4 bases stayed unmatched. The CDR3 coding sequence is TGTGCCATCAGTAAGGACAGGGAGGAGACCCAGTACTTC. It specifies CAISKDREETQYF.

This clonotype was counted only a few times. The genes are TRBV5-4 and TRBJ2-3; D remains unclear. V lost 4 bases and J 2 bases, leaving 14 bases between the germline ends. Per the germline V gene, CDR1 is SGHNT and CDR2 is YYREEE (reference sequence). CDR3 length: 15 amino acids. The CDR3 DNA follows: TGTGCCAGCAGCCTCACCCCAGACCTCACAGATACGCAGTATTTT. Translation: CASSLTPDLTDTQYF.

This clonotype was picked up many times. The V call is TRBV7-2, the J call TRBJ1-6; D is undetermined. This CDR3 has 16 residues. V lost 5 bases and J 6 bases, leaving 17 bases between the germline ends. Per germline, CDR1 SGHTA and CDR2 FQGNSA. The CDR3 loop reads CASSPDGWTGNSPLHF. In nucleotides, the CDR3 is TGTGCCAGCAGCCCCGACGGTTGGACGGGTAATTCACCCCTCCACTTT.

The V and J genes are TRBV7-2 and TRBJ1-1; maybe TRBD1 (5 bases). The ends were cut back, 6 bases at V and 0 bases at J, with 14 bases in the middle. The length of the CDR3 is 15 residues. Germline assignment: CDR1 SGHTA and CDR2 FQGNSA. The CDR3 protein is CASRRTSLMNTEAFF. The CDR3, as DNA: TGTGCCAGCAGAAGGACAAGCCTTATGAACACTGAAGCTTTCTTT. The full variable domain, its missing parts supplied by reference TRBV7-2 and TRBJ1-1, is GAGVSQSPSNKVTEKGKDVELRCDPISGHTALYWYRQSLGQGLEFLIYFQGNSAPDKSGLPSDRFSAERTGGSVSTLTIQRTQQEDSAVYLCASRRTSLMNTEAFFGQGTRLTVV.

This chain links TRBV7-2 with TRBJ2-7; unclear D gene. CDR3 length equals 14 residues. Trimming took 0 bases from V and 0 from J, leaving 6 bases between them. Germline V gives CDR1 SGHTA, CDR2 FQGNSA. The CDR3 coding sequence is TGTGCCAGCAGCTTAGCGCAGACCTCCTACGAGCAGTACTTC. Its translation: CASSLAQTSYEQYF.

The chain links TRBV6-2 or TRBV6-3 to TRBJ2-1, with D hard to call. This CDR3 has 13 residues. Germline CDR1 and CDR2: MNHEY and SVGEGT. Trimming took 5 bases from V and 7 from J, leaving 12 bases between them. CDR3 sequence (DNA): TGTGCCAGCAGTAATCGCTGGGGTAATGAGCAGTTCTTC. As protein: CASSNRWGNEQFF.

Comment on this clonotype: Just one base apart from a much larger clone, this may be a read error. This chain links TRBV7-2 with TRBJ1-5; perhaps TRBD1 as D (6 bases). CDR3 length: 15 amino acids. Germline CDR1 SGHTA, CDR2 FQGNSA. The CDR3 DNA reads as TGTGCCAGCAGCTTAGTTCACAGGGCAGATCAGTCCCAGCATTTT. It translates to CASSLVHRADQSQHF. The entire variable domain, with the rest obtained from reference TRBV7-2 and TRBJ1-5, is as follows: GAGVSQSPSNKVTEKGKDVELRCDPISGHTALYWYRQSLGQGLEFLIYFQGNSAPDKSGLPSDRFSAERTGGSVSTLTIQRTQQEDSAVYLCASSLVHRADQSQHFGDGTRLSIL.

This clonotype has more than one count but fewer than ten. In nucleotides, the CDR3 is TGTGCCAGCAGCTTAGCGCTGGCAGGGGGTCAGCCCCAGCATTTT. Translated, it gives CASSLALAGGQPQHF. This chain joins TRBV7-2 and TRBJ1-5; TRBD1 matches at 7 bases. Per germline, CDR1 SGHTA and CDR2 FQGNSA. V dropped 0 bases and J dropped 6; count of bases not matched to a gene: 5. The CDR3 is made up of 15 amino acids.

The rearrangement links TRBV7-6 to TRBJ2-3; 7 nucleotides line up with TRBD1. CDR3 length equals 16 residues. Per the germline V gene, CDR1 is SGHVS and CDR2 is FNYEAQ. V lost 5 bases, J lost 3 bases, and 11 bases stayed unmatched. The CDR3: CASSNIQGVGTDTQYF. The CDR3 DNA reads TGTGCCAGCAGCAACATCCAGGGGGTAGGGACAGATACGCAGTATTTT.

This sequence joins TRBV7-2 and TRBJ2-6; D uncertain. The CDR3 runs 15 residues. Germline-derived CDR1 and CDR2 are SGHTA and FQGNSA. V lost 3 bases and J 0 bases, leaving 6 bases between the germline ends. CDR3 sequence: CASSFQVSGANVLTF. The CDR3 nucleotides read TGTGCCAGCAGCTTTCAGGTCTCTGGGGCCAACGTCCTGACTTTC.

This clonotype was detected only a few times. CDR3 sequence reads: CASSRQGSSNQPQHF. The CDR3 DNA follows: TGTGCCAGTAGTAGACAGGGATCCAGCAATCAGCCCCAGCATTTT. The chain is built from TRBV19 and TRBJ1-5, with TRBD1 identical over 7 bases. Germline V gene lookup returns CDR1 LNHDA and CDR2 SQIVND (reference sequence). The CDR3 loop spans 15 amino acids. Trimming removed 4 bases from V and 1 base from J; junction bases left unmatched: 4. The whole variable domain, remainder taken from reference TRBV19 and TRBJ1-5, is DGGITQSPKYLFRKEGQNVTLSCEQNLNHDAMYWYRQDPGQGLRLIYYSQIVNDFQKGDIAEGYSVSREKKESFPLTVTSAQKNPTAFYLCASSRQGSSNQPQHFGDGTRLSIL.

This clonotype was counted only a few times. This chain connects TRBV7-2 to TRBJ2-7; D may be TRBD1 or TRBD2 (5 bases each). V lost 5 bases, J lost 7 bases, and 12 bases lay in between. CDR1 and CDR2 (germline): SGHTA, FQGNSA. CDR3 length: 12 amino acids. Here the CDR3 reads CASSRDGLEQYF. The CDR3 region has the DNA TGTGCCAGCAGCCGGGACGGCTTAGAGCAGTACTTC. Using reference TRBV7-2 and TRBJ2-7 for the parts outside the CDR3, the full variable domain is GAGVSQSPSNKVTEKGKDVELRCDPISGHTALYWYRQSLGQGLEFLIYFQGNSAPDKSGLPSDRFSAERTGGSVSTLTIQRTQQEDSAVYLCASSRDGLEQYFGPGTRLTVT.

V usage is TRBV7-2 and J usage is TRBJ2-5, with TRBD2 matching 8 bases. The V gene end was trimmed by 7 bases and the J gene end by 2 bases; junction bases not matched to a gene: 6. Germline V lookup: CDR1 SGHTA, CDR2 FQGNSA. There are 14 residues in the CDR3. Here the CDR3 reads CASTRGGQQETQYF. The CDR3 DNA reads TGTGCCAGCACCCGGGGGGGGCAACAAGAGACCCAGTACTTC.

The chain has TRBV6-1 and TRBJ1-6; D not certain. From germline, CDR1 is MNHNS and CDR2 SASEGT. V gave up 1 base and J gave up 10 bases, with 8 bases separating them. This CDR3 contains 13 residues. CDR3 amino acids: CASSEGPKSPLHF. The CDR3 nucleotides read TGTGCCAGCAGTGAAGGACCGAAATCACCCCTCCACTTT.

In this sample, this clonotype turned up a few times. The chain couples TRBV7-9 to TRBJ1-1; no clear D gene. This CDR3 spans 15 amino acids. Germline loops: CDR1 SEHNR, CDR2 FQNEAQ (reference sequence). V lost 2 bases, J lost 0 bases, and 10 bases lay in between. CDR3 sequence reads: CASSLSAPMNTEAFF. The CDR3, as DNA: TGTGCCAGCAGCTTAAGCGCCCCCATGAACACTGAAGCTTTCTTT.

The chain combines TRBV9 with TRBJ2-3, with D perhaps given as TRBD1 or TRBD2 (5 bases each). Trimming shortened V by 3 bases and J by 2 bases, and 16 bases separated the two germline ends. The CDR3 loop spans 16 amino acids. Looked up from germline, CDR1 is SGDLS and CDR2 is YYNGEE. The CDR3 is CASSAGASVVTDTQYF. In DNA, the CDR3 is TGTGCCAGCAGCGCCGGGGCCTCGGTCGTCACAGATACGCAGTATTTT.

This clonotype was observed a handful of times. The rearrangement joins TRBV11-2 to TRBJ2-2, with TRBD2 matching over 7 bases. The CDR3 length is 18 residues. The junction had 12 bases not matched to a gene; V was cut back by 0 bases and J by 5 bases. Germline values: CDR1 SGHAT, CDR2 FQNNGV. CDR3 sequence: CASSLDSIAGRGTGELFF. CDR3 nucleotides: TGTGCCAGCAGCTTAGATTCTATCGCGGGGAGGGGAACCGGGGAGCTGTTTTTT.

The rearrangement uses TRBV5-1 and TRBJ1-6; 8 positions match TRBD1. There are 18 residues in the CDR3. The germline gives CDR1 SGHRS, CDR2 YFSETQ. Germline trimming cut 0 bases from V and 2 bases from J; bases unmatched to any gene: 7. CDR3 protein: CASSLVQGAATYNSPLHF. The CDR3 DNA sequence: TGCGCCAGCAGCTTGGTTCAGGGGGCTGCGACCTATAATTCACCCCTCCACTTT.

This clonotype appeared a few times. The junction does not match germline at one end; this may be a read error. This rearrangement joins TRBV20-1 to TRBJ2-7; 7 bases align to TRBD2. In germline, CDR1 is DFQATT, CDR2 SNEGSKA (reference sequence). CDR3 length equals 16 residues. The CDR3 here is CSARDQRTRGSSEQYF. The CDR3 DNA is TGCAGTGCTAGAGATCAGCGGACTAGGGGCTCCTCCGAGCAGTACTTC.

This clonotype was seen once. The chain recombines TRBV19 with TRBJ2-3, with a possible D match to TRBD2 (6 bases). Germline V CDR1 and CDR2: LNHDA, SQIVND (reference sequence). The CDR3 sequence is 15 residues long. V was cut by 7 bases and J by 2 bases, with 16 bases left in between. CDR3 in DNA: TGTGCCAGTACGGGGAGGATCGACTTCACAGATACGCAGTATTTT. It yields the protein CASTGRIDFTDTQYF.

V usage is TRBV7-8 and J usage is TRBJ1-4; TRBD1 is a possible D gene (5 bases). CDR3 length: 15 amino acids. V lost 4 bases and J lost 10, with 19 bases in between. CDR1 and CDR2 (germline): SGHVS, FQNEAQ. The CDR3 protein is CASSSFPGKVRKLFF. In DNA, the CDR3 is TGTGCCAGCAGCTCGTTCCCAGGGAAAGTTAGAAAACTGTTTTTT.

V and J are TRBV7-4 and TRBJ2-5; perhaps TRBD1 as D (6 bases). The CDR3 is 15 amino acids. In germline, CDR1 is SGHVT, CDR2 SQSDAQ. V dropped 4 bases and J dropped 5 bases, with 17 bases sitting between them. Written as DNA, the CDR3 is TGTGCCAGCAGCTCTTGGGACAAGGGGTCGGAGACCCAGTACTTC. Translated, it gives CASSSWDKGSETQYF. Filled out from reference TRBV7-4 and TRBJ2-5, the complete variable domain reads GAGVSQSPRYKVAKRGRDVALRCDSISGHVTLYWYRQTLGQGSEVLTYSQSDAQRDKSGRPSGRFSAERPERSVSTLKIQRTEQGDSAVYLCASSSWDKGSETQYFGPGTRLLVL.

The chain employs TRBV6-1 and TRBJ1-4; possibly TRBD1 for D (5 bases). The CDR3 consists of 15 residues. V gave up 8 bases and J gave up 4 bases, with 17 bases separating them. Germline CDR1 is MNHNS and CDR2 is SASEGT. Here the CDR3 reads CASASRGTFNEKLFF. The CDR3 DNA reads as TGTGCCAGCGCGTCACGGGGCACCTTTAATGAAAAACTGTTTTTT.